The clone carrying this TCR beta chain was seen only a few times. Antigen unknown. This entry comes from a study of a mutant IDH1 vaccine in newly diagnosed glioma. Study in general: Vaccine administration was initiated 4-6 weeks following radiotherapy alone, or with temozolomide cycles.

The assay was immunoSEQ multiplex PCR, and TCRdb's table has in-frame clones only and misses some. The table lists roughly 120,000 clones, about four fifths of them singletons. There are 14 residues in the CDR3. The germline V gene has CDR1 WNHNN and CDR2 SYGVQD (reference sequence). V was trimmed by 4 bases and J by 0 bases, leaving 6 bases between them. Noted time point: week 11, during vaccination. Each dose delivered 300 ug of mutant IDH1 20-mer peptide subcutaneously with imiquimod. The sequence was obtained from a man between 35 and 55 years old with glioma. Sequences were derived from PBMCs, sampled from a glioma patient whose treatment included an IDH1 peptide vaccine. The V call is TRBV10-1, the J call TRBJ2-2; no definite D call. The CDR3 reads CASSGRANTGELFF. CDR3 coding DNA: TGCGCCAGCAGTGGAAGGGCGAACACCGGGGAGCTGTTTTTT.